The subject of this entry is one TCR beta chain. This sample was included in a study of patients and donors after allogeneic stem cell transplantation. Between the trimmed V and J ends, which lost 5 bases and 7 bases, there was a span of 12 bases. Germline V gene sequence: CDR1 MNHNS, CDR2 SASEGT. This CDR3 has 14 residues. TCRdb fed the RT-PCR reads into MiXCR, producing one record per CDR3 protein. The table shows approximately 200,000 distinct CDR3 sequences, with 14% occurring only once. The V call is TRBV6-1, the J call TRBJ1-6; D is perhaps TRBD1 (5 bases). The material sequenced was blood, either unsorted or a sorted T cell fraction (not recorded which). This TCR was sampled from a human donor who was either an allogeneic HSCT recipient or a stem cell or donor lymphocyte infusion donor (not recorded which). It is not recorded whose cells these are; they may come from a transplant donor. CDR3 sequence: CASSPKGWNSPLHF. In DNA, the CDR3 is TGTGCCAGCAGTCCCAAGGGGTGGAATTCACCCCTCCACTTT.